These 20 T cell receptor beta chains were all obtained from the same sample, sequenced in a study of Graves' ophthalmopathy and Graves' hyperthyroidism. RNA transcripts were the template, and TCR beta CDR3 regions were amplified from them. First-round RT-PCR relied on HTBI primers, and a second-round multiplex PCR came next. TCRdb processed the multiplex PCR reads anew with MiXCR; each CDR3 protein has one entry. In the table there are 900,000 to 1,200,000 distinct CDR3 sequences, about 35% of which are singletons. What was sequenced was peripheral blood or thyroid tissue (not recorded which). These receptors originate from an adult man with Graves' hyperthyroidism.

This clonotype was seen at least ten times. V gene TRBV9 combines with J gene TRBJ2-5; D might be TRBD1 (5 bases). The CDR3 spans 14 residues. Deletions cut 0 bases from V and 2 bases from J, with 8 bases between. The V gene's germline CDR1 is SGDLS and CDR2 YYNGEE. CDR3 nucleotides: TGTGCCAGCAGCGTAGCTACAGGACAAGAGACCCAGTACTTC. Residues: CASSVATGQETQYF.

This clonotype was counted many times. The CDR3 DNA reads TGCAGCGCAGGTGGACAGGGGATTTACGAGCAGTACTTC. Its protein is CSAGGQGIYEQYF. The rearrangement uses TRBV29-1 and TRBJ2-7; 9 positions agree with TRBD1. V lost 7 bases and J lost 4; bases outside the gene matches: 8. Germline CDR1 and CDR2: SQVTM and ANQGSEA. CDR3 size: 13 residues.

Many counts were recorded for this clonotype. The chain is built from TRBV7-2 and TRBJ2-7; 7 nucleotides match TRBD2. J gave up 9 bases and V 4 bases, and 12 bases lay outside the gene matches. Germline V lookup: CDR1 SGHTA, CDR2 FQGNSA. The CDR3 covers 14 residues. The CDR3 region is CASSYPGLKAAQYF. In DNA, the CDR3 is TGTGCCAGCAGCTACCCGGGACTAAAAGCGGCGCAGTACTTC.

The sample holds many counts of this clonotype. The chain carries TRBV19 and TRBJ1-2; D perhaps matches TRBD1 (5 bases). Trimming took off 10 bases at V and 6 bases at J, with 15 bases between the two ends. The CDR3 spans 12 residues. CDR1 and CDR2 from the germline V gene are LNHDA and SQIVND (reference sequence). This chain's CDR3 is CAIRGQGHGYTF. CDR3 DNA sequence: TGTGCCATCCGTGGACAAGGCCATGGCTACACCTTC.

At least ten counts were recorded for this clonotype. This rearrangement joins TRBV4-1 to TRBJ2-5; 9 bases are a match to TRBD2. J gave up 5 bases and V 0 bases, and 4 bases lay outside the gene matches. This CDR3 contains 15 residues. Germline CDR1 is MGHRA and CDR2 is YSYEKL. CDR3 DNA sequence: TGCGCCAGCAGCCAAGAGCGGGGGGGCCGGGAGACCCAGTACTTC. Amino acid sequence: CASSQERGGRETQYF.

The CDR3 loop reads CAWSIPTGKITGELFF. CDR3 sequence (DNA): TGTGCCTGGAGCATCCCGACAGGGAAGATCACCGGGGAGCTGTTTTTT. The rearrangement uses TRBV30 and TRBJ2-2; 7 positions match TRBD1. CDR1 and CDR2 from the germline V gene are GTSNPN and SVGIG (reference sequence). V shed 3 bases and J 4 bases; nucleotides not matched to a gene: 11. The CDR3 totals 16 residues. The full variable domain, with the rest looked up from reference TRBV30 and TRBJ2-2, is SQTIHQWPATLVQPVGSPLSLECTVEGTSNPNLYWYRQAAGRGLQLLFYSVGIGQISSEVPQNLSASRPQDRQFILSSKKLLLSDSGFYLCAWSIPTGKITGELFFGEGSRLTVL.

CDR3 nucleotide sequence: TGTGCCAGTAGTATAGTTTCCGGAACATACCAAGAGACCCAGTACTTC. Amino acid sequence: CASSIVSGTYQETQYF. This rearrangement joins TRBV19 to TRBJ2-5, with D uncertain. The germline V gene has CDR1 LNHDA and CDR2 SQIVND (reference sequence). V dropped 1 base and J dropped 0 bases, with 12 bases sitting between them. This CDR3 has 16 amino acids.

This clonotype was seen at least ten times. The rearrangement uses TRBV29-1 and TRBJ2-7; 8 bases match TRBD1. CDR1 is SQVTM, CDR2 ANQGSEA, per germline. The CDR3 extends over 16 amino acids. Losses at the gene ends were 1 base for V and 6 bases for J; bases not matched to a gene: 14. In nucleotides, the CDR3 is TGCAGCGTTGAAGGTGGTTCGGGCAGGGGGCATGGCGAGCAGTACTTC. Amino acid sequence: CSVEGGSGRGHGEQYF.

This clonotype has a count of ten or more. The chain employs TRBV19 and TRBJ1-1, with 8 bases identical to TRBD1. The J segment lost 3 bases and the V segment lost 8 bases, leaving 2 bases of the junction unmatched. The CDR3 covers 12 residues. Germline V gene data show CDR1 as LNHDA and CDR2 as SQIVND (reference sequence). CDR3 sequence reads: CASQTGDTEAFF. CDR3 in DNA: TGTGCCAGTCAGACAGGGGACACTGAAGCTTTCTTT. Combining the CDR3 with reference TRBV19 and TRBJ1-1 gives the whole variable domain DGGITQSPKYLFRKEGQNVTLSCEQNLNHDAMYWYRQDPGQGLRLIYYSQIVNDFQKGDIAEGYSVSREKKESFPLTVTSAQKNPTAFYLCASQTGDTEAFFGQGTRLTVV.

In this sample, this clonotype turned up a few times. This chain uses TRBV27 with TRBJ1-5; D not resolved. The CDR3 extends over 13 amino acids. The V gene's germline CDR1 is MNHEY and CDR2 SMNVEV (reference sequence). Trimming stripped 4 bases from V and 6 bases from J, with 10 bases between. DNA of the CDR3: TGTGCCAGCAGTTCTAGATGGACTCAGCCCCAGCATTTT. Translating gives CASSSRWTQPQHF.

This clonotype was counted ten times or more. The genes are TRBV6-2 or TRBV6-3 and TRBJ1-1; D not resolved. Germline CDR1 MNHEY, CDR2 SVGEGT. V gave up 8 bases and J gave up 1 base, with 17 bases separating them. There are 15 residues in the CDR3. This CDR3 is CASGSRVKWNTEAFF. In nucleotides, the CDR3 is TGTGCCAGCGGTAGTCGTGTGAAGTGGAACACTGAAGCTTTCTTT.

This clonotype was recorded a few times. V is TRBV7-2 and J is TRBJ2-1; D gene unclear. The V gene's germline CDR1 is SGHTA and CDR2 FQGNSA. V shed 5 bases and J shed 14 bases, with 13 bases lying between them. The CDR3 consists of 11 residues. This CDR3 reads CASSPDRSKFF. CDR3 nucleotides: TGTGCCAGCAGCCCCGACCGGTCGAAGTTCTTC.

This clonotype was observed at least ten times. This sequence joins TRBV7-8 and TRBJ2-5; 8 positions match TRBD1. V dropped 5 bases and J dropped 0; count of bases not matched to a gene: 2. The CDR3 spans 14 residues. Germline CDR1 reads SGHVS; CDR2 reads FQNEAQ. The CDR3 DNA sequence: TGTGCCAGCAGCCCGGGACAGGACCAAGAGACCCAGTACTTC. Protein sequence: CASSPGQDQETQYF.

This clonotype was observed many times. The rearrangement links TRBV5-1 to TRBJ2-7, with 8 bases lining up with TRBD2. Germline V gene data show CDR1 as SGHRS and CDR2 as YFSETQ. The V segment lost 3 bases and the J segment 4 bases; nucleotides outside the gene matches: 6. The CDR3 is 14 residues long. The CDR3 region is CASSWGLGGYEQYF. DNA for the CDR3: TGCGCCAGCAGCTGGGGACTAGGTGGGTACGAGCAGTACTTC.

Note on this clonotype: At one end, the junction sequence differs from germline, possibly due to a read error. The chain recombines TRBV5-5 with TRBJ1-1, with D hard to call. The CDR3 loop spans 15 amino acids. The germline V gene has CDR1 SGHKS and CDR2 YYEKEE (reference sequence). The chain's CDR3 is CATKLAGSFNTEAFF. Written as DNA, the CDR3 is TGCGCCACCAAGCTGGCCGGTTCCTTCAACACTGAAGCTTTCTTT.

This chain links TRBV7-6 with TRBJ2-5; D call uncertain. This CDR3 has 14 residues. Trimming shortened V by 1 base and J by 3 bases, and 9 bases separated the two germline ends. CDR1 SGHVS and CDR2 FNYEAQ come from the germline V gene. The CDR3 protein is CASSLGTIKETQYF. In DNA, the CDR3 is TGTGCCAGCAGCTTAGGGACCATCAAAGAGACCCAGTACTTC.

Many counts were recorded for this clonotype. CDR3 amino acids: CSVLDESNQPQHF. The CDR3 nucleotides are TGCAGCGTTCTCGACGAAAGCAATCAGCCCCAGCATTTT. The chain is built from TRBV29-1 and TRBJ1-5; D gene ambiguous. V was shortened by 5 bases and J by 1 base, with 9 bases between the two germline ends. CDR3 length equals 13 residues. The germline V gene encodes CDR1 SQVTM and CDR2 ANQGSEA. The full variable domain, rest sourced from reference TRBV29-1 and TRBJ1-5, is SAVISQKPSRDICQRGTSLTIQCQVDSQVTMMFWYRQQPGQSLTLIATANQGSEATYESGFVIDKFPISRPNLTFSTLTVSNMSPEDSSIYLCSVLDESNQPQHFGDGTRLSIL.

The V call is TRBV20-1, the J call TRBJ1-5, with 7 bases lining up with TRBD1. CDR1 DFQATT and CDR2 SNEGSKA come from the germline V gene (reference sequence). The CDR3 sequence is 13 residues long. With 6 bases clipped from V and 11 bases from J, the junction kept 13 bases outside the gene matches. This CDR3 is CSARDSNRETQHF. Written as DNA, the CDR3 is TGCAGTGCAAGGGACAGTAACAGGGAGACCCAGCATTTT.

This sequence joins TRBV5-5 and TRBJ2-7, with 9 bases fitting TRBD1. CDR1 is SGHKS, CDR2 YYEKEE, per germline (reference sequence). The CDR3 is 15 residues long. Trimming at V came to 5 bases and at J to 7 bases, leaving 13 bases not matched to a gene. CDR3: CASRHTGQGPREQYF. In DNA, the CDR3 is TGTGCCAGCAGACACACAGGACAGGGGCCGCGGGAGCAGTACTTC.

This clonotype was detected a few times. The chain combines TRBV20-1 with TRBJ2-7, with 12 positions matching TRBD2. From germline, CDR1 is DFQATT and CDR2 SNEGSKA (reference sequence). This CDR3 has 18 amino acids. Germline trimming cut 0 bases from V and 4 bases from J; bases unmatched to any gene: 13. The CDR3 loop is CSARDFGLAGGYIYEQYF. The CDR3 bases are TGCAGTGCTAGAGATTTTGGCCTAGCGGGGGGGTATATTTACGAGCAGTACTTC.